The present TCR beta chain was sequenced within a study of follicular helper T cells after annual influenza vaccination. Some clones are missing from TCRdb's copy, which holds only in-frame ones; the method was immunoSEQ multiplex PCR. The sample records about 14,000 clones, just under 85% being singletons. Time point in this sample: 2014-2015 season, pre-vaccination. The germline CDR1 and CDR2 sequences are MGHRA and YSYEKL. The CDR3 is 15 residues long. The V segment lost 1 base and the J segment 4 bases; nucleotides outside the gene matches: 2. This chain connects TRBV4-1 to TRBJ2-4; 9 bases are a match to TRBD1. This specimen consisted of CXCR5- memory CD4+ T cells sorted from blood, obtained on the day of influenza vaccination. The sequence derives from an adult who received the influenza vaccine. The CDR3 region has the DNA TGCGCCAGCAGCCAAGTGGGGACAGGGAAAAACATTCAGTACTTC. Amino acid sequence: CASSQVGTGKNIQYF.